These T cell receptor beta chains were read from a single sample in a study of CD4 T cells in relation to SARS-CoV-2 and coronaviruses. Their antigen targets remain unknown. Assay used: immunoSEQ multiplex PCR; TCRdb lists only in-frame clones, some missing. Of tens of thousands of clones listed, around 80% are singletons. Sequenced material: memory CD4+ T cells from PBMCs, cultured in vitro. The receptor set was obtained from an adult with COVID-19. The CDR3 runs from the conserved cysteine through the conserved F or W. Each record gives: D gene, clone size, V gene, J gene, CDR3 protein, CDR3 DNA. A D gene is named only where the DNA matches it firmly. The size entry is marked missing in some rows and otherwise reads once, few, many or a size class.

d_gene: TRBD2
abundance: few
v_gene: TRBV3-1/TRBV3-2
j_gene: TRBJ2-3
CDR3aa: CASSRPGLGDTQYF
CDR3nt: TGTGCCAGCAGTAGACCGGGACTAGGGGATACGCAGTATTTT

d_gene: -
abundance: -
v_gene: TRBV28
j_gene: TRBJ1-2
CDR3aa: CASSALIIRDKKVYGYTF
CDR3nt: TGTGCCAGCAGTGCATTAATCATCCGGGACAAAAAAGTTTATGGCTACACCTTC

d_gene: TRBD1
abundance: few
v_gene: TRBV19
j_gene: TRBJ1-6
CDR3aa: CASAPDRGRSPLHF
CDR3nt: TGTGCCAGCGCCCCGGACAGGGGCCGTTCACCCCTCCACTTT

d_gene: -
abundance: few
v_gene: TRBV7-9
j_gene: TRBJ1-2
CDR3aa: CASSLSNYGYTF
CDR3nt: TGTGCCAGCAGCTTATCCAACTATGGCTACACCTTC

d_gene: -
abundance: -
v_gene: TRBV15
j_gene: TRBJ2-5
CDR3aa: CATSRSSAQETQYF
CDR3nt: TGTGCCACCAGCAGGTCTAGCGCCCAAGAGACCCAGTACTTC

d_gene: -
abundance: -
v_gene: TRBV30
j_gene: TRBJ2-5
CDR3aa: CAWSGGYQETQYF
CDR3nt: TGTGCCTGGAGTGGGGGCTATCAAGAGACCCAGTACTTC

d_gene: -
abundance: -
v_gene: TRBV18
j_gene: TRBJ2-1
CDR3aa: CASSPTTPDRYNEQFF
CDR3nt: TGTGCCAGCTCACCCACAACCCCAGACCGATACAATGAGCAGTTCTTC

d_gene: TRBD2
abundance: once
v_gene: TRBV5-1
j_gene: TRBJ2-3
CDR3aa: CASSLGGLAGDTQYF
CDR3nt: TGCGCCAGCAGCTTGGGGGGACTAGCGGGAGATACGCAGTATTTT

d_gene: -
abundance: few
v_gene: TRBV6-6
j_gene: TRBJ2-3
CDR3aa: CASSPWELTRQGTDTQYF
CDR3nt: TGTGCCAGCAGTCCGTGGGAATTGACGAGGCAGGGCACAGATACGCAGTATTTT

d_gene: TRBD1
abundance: once
v_gene: TRBV7-2
j_gene: TRBJ2-6
CDR3aa: CASSLGTVSSRGVLTF
CDR3nt: TGTGCCAGCAGCTTGGGGACAGTCTCAAGCAGGGGCGTCCTGACTTTC

d_gene: -
abundance: once
v_gene: TRBV19
j_gene: TRBJ1-1
CDR3aa: CASSISTGTEAFF
CDR3nt: TGTGCCAGTAGTATAAGTACAGGGACTGAAGCTTTCTTT

d_gene: -
abundance: -
v_gene: TRBV6-1
j_gene: TRBJ1-2
CDR3aa: CASSTSEFGYTF
CDR3nt: TGTGCCAGCAGTACCTCAGAGTTCGGCTACACCTTC

d_gene: -
abundance: once
v_gene: TRBV15
j_gene: TRBJ2-3
CDR3aa: CATSRDPADTQYF
CDR3nt: TGTGCCACCAGCAGAGATCCCGCAGATACGCAGTATTTT